Below are 8 T cell receptor beta chains sequenced from a single sample in a study of blood T cell repertoires in COVID-19. Repertoires were generated with immunoSEQ multiplex PCR, while TCRdb's copy carries only in-frame clones and drops some. The sample carries over 200,000 clones, more than 75% recorded once. Sequenced input: peripheral blood. The receptor set was obtained from a man in his forties with active or convalescent COVID-19.

The chain uses TRBV28 and TRBJ1-5; D perhaps matches TRBD1 (5 bases). Germline CDR1 is MDHEN and CDR2 is SYDVKM. The ends were cut back, 5 bases at V and 0 bases at J, with 11 bases in the middle. This CDR3 region has 15 residues. CDR3 protein: CASSLTDYSNQPQHF. The CDR3 DNA sequence: TGTGCCAGCAGTCTGACAGATTATAGCAATCAGCCCCAGCATTTT.

This chain connects TRBV27 to TRBJ2-2; tentative D call: TRBD2 (6 bases). CDR3 size: 17 residues. With 2 bases removed from V and 4 bases from J, the gap between germline ends came to 17 bases. Germline V lookup: CDR1 MNHEY, CDR2 SMNVEV (reference sequence). The CDR3 nucleotides read TGTGCCAGCAGTTTACGAGCGGGCCTTCGAGTCACCGGGGAGCTGTTTTTT. It is translated as CASSLRAGLRVTGELFF.

The chain uses TRBV7-9 and TRBJ1-4; TRBD1 matches at 8 bases. V shed 3 bases and J 2 bases; nucleotides not matched to a gene: 11. CDR1 is SEHNR and CDR2 is FQNEAQ in the germline V gene (reference sequence). The CDR3 loop spans 18 amino acids. CDR3: CASSLDRVQLGTNEKLFF. In DNA, the CDR3 is TGTGCCAGCAGCTTGGACAGGGTCCAACTGGGGACTAATGAAAAACTGTTTTTT.

The chain uses TRBV3-1 (or the pseudogene TRBV3-2) and TRBJ1-2; D is unclear. The CDR3 totals 14 residues. The V gene lost 4 bases and the J gene lost 0 bases, with 9 bases spanning the gap. In germline, CDR1 is LGHDT, CDR2 YNNKEL (reference sequence). The CDR3 protein is CASSPLHSNYGYTF. CDR3 sequence (DNA): TGTGCCAGCAGCCCCCTCCACTCTAACTATGGCTACACCTTC.

The rearrangement joins TRBV30 to TRBJ1-5; perhaps TRBD1 as D (6 bases). V lost 2 bases and J 7 bases, leaving 12 bases between the germline ends. The CDR3 spans 13 residues. The germline V gene encodes CDR1 GTSNPN and CDR2 SVGIG (reference sequence). The CDR3 DNA sequence: TGTGCCTGGAGTAGGGGGGGCGAACAGCCCCAGCATTTT. It translates to CAWSRGGEQPQHF. The full variable domain, completed using reference TRBV30 and TRBJ1-5, is SQTIHQWPATLVQPVGSPLSLECTVEGTSNPNLYWYRQAAGRGLQLLFYSVGIGQISSEVPQNLSASRPQDRQFILSSKKLLLSDSGFYLCAWSRGGEQPQHFGDGTRLSIL.

This chain links TRBV9 with TRBJ2-1, with 7 bases identical to TRBD1. V shed 3 bases, J shed 8 bases, and the junction held 17 bases outside the gene matches. Germline loops: CDR1 SGDLS, CDR2 YYNGEE. This CDR3 contains 17 residues. CDR3 sequence reads: CASSAPPRDRYLDEQFF. The CDR3 DNA reads TGTGCCAGCAGCGCCCCCCCTAGGGACAGATACCTTGATGAGCAGTTCTTC.

J is TRBJ2-7 and V is TRBV28, with 7 positions matching TRBD2. CDR1 and CDR2 from the germline V gene are MDHEN and SYDVKM. The CDR3 has 16 amino acids. The J segment lost 5 bases and the V segment lost 8 bases, leaving 18 bases of the junction unmatched. CDR3 nucleotides: TGTGCCAGCTCCCGGGGGGACCAGGGTATCGTCCACGAGCAGTACTTC. Protein sequence: CASSRGDQGIVHEQYF.

This sequence joins TRBV7-6 and TRBJ1-4; 10 nucleotides align to TRBD1. This CDR3 region has 14 residues. V shed 3 bases and J 7 bases; nucleotides not matched to a gene: 2. In germline, CDR1 is SGHVS, CDR2 FNYEAQ. Here the CDR3 DNA reads TGTGCCAGCAGCTTGACAGGGGGCGGTGAAAAACTGTTTTTT. Encoded protein: CASSLTGGGEKLFF.